This T cell receptor beta chain was recorded in a study of cytomegalovirus exposure and HLA in healthy donors. This clone was picked up one time. Its antigen is not identified. Study-wide results and caveats: Most TCR beta V segments were productive about 87% or about 30% of the time in an earlier analysis.

The CDR3 covers 13 residues. Trimming left V 3 bases short and J 14 bases short, with 19 bases between. Germline lookup yields CDR1 MDHEN and CDR2 SYDVKM. A multiplex PCR was run with 60 Vbeta primers and 13 Jbeta primers. Original processing methods: Tens of millions of unique TCR beta chains, roughly 10 million shared, were counted in a later analysis. Clones were sequenced by immunoSEQ multiplex PCR, and TCRdb holds only the in-frame ones, with some missing. Clonal size and the V and J genes are those of that table, whereas D and trimming came from the DNA. The profile shows 80,000 to 95,000 clones, roughly 79% of them singletons.

This chain uses TRBV28 with TRBJ1-2, with a weak D call TRBD1 (5 bases). Sample: PBMCs. This clonotype was sampled from a female donor in good health and CMV-seronegative. CDR3 in DNA: TGTGCCAGCAGTTTGCAGGGCCCAAATGTGAGGACCTTC. This encodes CASSLQGPNVRTF.